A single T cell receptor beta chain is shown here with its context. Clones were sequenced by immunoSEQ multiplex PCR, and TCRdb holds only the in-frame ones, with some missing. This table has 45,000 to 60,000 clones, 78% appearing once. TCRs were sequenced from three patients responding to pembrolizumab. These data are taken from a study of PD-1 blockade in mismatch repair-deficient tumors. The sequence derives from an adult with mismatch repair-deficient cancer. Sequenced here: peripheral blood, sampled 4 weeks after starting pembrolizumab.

The CDR3 loop is CASSLNPGTSGNNEQFF. CDR3 sequence (DNA): TGTGCCAGCAGCTTAAACCCCGGGACTAGCGGAAACAATGAGCAGTTCTTC. The chain recombines TRBV9 with TRBJ2-1; TRBD2 matches 11 bases. Trimming took 4 bases from V and 5 from J; bases not matched to a gene: 11. CDR3 length: 17 amino acids. Germline V gene lookup returns CDR1 SGDLS and CDR2 YYNGEE.